This T cell receptor beta chain was found in a study of blood T cells in healthy people across ages. Study conclusions and caveats: Per-million-T-cell TCR beta diversity fell roughly linearly with age. Diversity estimated from one million T cells was considered an underestimate.

The length of the CDR3 is 14 residues. The V gene lost 1 base and the J gene lost 5 bases, with 10 bases spanning the gap. Germline CDR1 and CDR2: SEHNR and FQNEAQ (reference sequence). Researchers report isolating at least 6.5 million PBMCs per sample. The authors ran a second PCR of roughly 6 to 11 cycles using a sample-barcoded 5' primer and a J-beta primer mix. TCRdb redid the calling of the 5' RACE reads with MiXCR, one entry per CDR3 protein. The repertoire holds 1.6 million or so distinct CDR3 sequences, with 30% to 40% as singletons. This clonotype was recorded many times. Antigen specificity is unknown.

Material for sequencing was blood. This chain connects TRBV7-9 to TRBJ2-3; D ambiguous. This receptor was identified in a woman aged 30 to 39 in good health. The CDR3 sequence is CASSLVGSVDTQYF. CDR3 nucleotide sequence: TGTGCCAGCAGCTTAGTCGGTTCCGTAGATACGCAGTATTTT.